What follows describes a single T cell receptor (beta chain). Its antigen is not known. This entry belongs to a study of graft-versus-host responses after intestinal transplantation. Trimming took 0 bases from V and 3 from J, leaving 5 bases between them. This CDR3 is 13 amino acids long. The germline V gene has CDR1 SGDLS and CDR2 YYNGEE. TCRdb's table, derived via immunoSEQ multiplex PCR, lists solely in-frame clones and lacks some. Of about 85,000 clones detected, approximately 80% appear once; the ten largest clones hold 0.65% to 0.85%. Findings and caveats of the study: GvH clone levels peaked in circulation, and this peak was associated with early post-transplant HvG declines.

This receptor was obtained from a human donor who received an intestinal transplant. This chain connects TRBV9 to TRBJ2-3; D gene unclear. The sequencing here drew on unstimulated CD4+ T cells sorted from spleen or lymph node cells, taken before intestinal transplant. CDR3 residues: CASSVALTDTQYF. CDR3 nucleotides: TGTGCCAGCAGCGTAGCTCTGACAGATACGCAGTATTTT.